The rows below give T cell receptor beta chains drawn from one sample of a study of T-cell reconstitution after alpha-beta-depleted transplantation in children. TCRdb reprocessed the PCR reads via MiXCR and lists one record per CDR3 protein. The table has some 190,000 distinct CDR3 sequences, 11% seen once; the top ten hold approximately 13%. The material sequenced was PBMCs, taken before TCRalphabeta/CD19-depleted stem cell transplant. The receptors originated from a boy aged 2 to 10 with acute myeloid leukemia, due to receive a stem cell transplant. Both conserved end residues are part of each CDR3. A D gene is named only where the DNA matches it firmly. The size of a clone is reported for some rows only, either as once, few or many, or as a class for expanded clones.

size: many; V: TRBV24-1; D: NA; J: TRBJ2-1; CDR3: CATSERPGVGYNEQFF; DNA: TGTGCCACCAGTGAGCGTCCAGGGGTCGGGTACAATGAGCAGTTCTTC
size: many; V: TRBV5-1; D: TRBD1; J: TRBJ2-3; CDR3: CASGLGQTTDTQYF; DNA: TGCGCCAGCGGATTGGGACAGACCACAGATACGCAGTATTTT
size: many; V: TRBV7-6; D: NA; J: TRBJ1-6; CDR3: CASSLDLSSYNSPLHF; DNA: TGTGCCAGCAGCTTAGACTTGAGCTCCTATAATTCACCCCTCCACTTT
size: NA; V: TRBV7-8; D: NA; J: TRBJ1-2; CDR3: CASSTPSRPLGYTF; DNA: TGTGCCAGCAGCACCCCGAGCAGGCCTCTCGGCTACACCTTC
size: many; V: TRBV6-4; D: TRBD1; J: TRBJ2-3; CDR3: CASSEITGGSTDTQYF; DNA: TGTGCCAGCAGCGAAATTACAGGGGGCAGCACAGATACGCAGTATTTT
size: many; V: TRBV7-3; D: NA; J: TRBJ2-1; CDR3: CASSYTGYNEQFF; DNA: TGTGCCAGCAGCTATACAGGATACAATGAGCAGTTCTTC
size: many; V: TRBV5-1; D: NA; J: TRBJ1-2; CDR3: CASSFAADYGYTF; DNA: TGCGCCAGCAGCTTCGCAGCCGACTATGGCTACACCTTC
size: many; V: TRBV7-2; D: NA; J: TRBJ2-5; CDR3: CASSLNGGGGETQYF; DNA: TGTGCCAGCAGCTTAAACGGGGGAGGGGGAGAGACCCAGTACTTC
size: many; V: TRBV5-1; D: NA; J: TRBJ2-3; CDR3: CASSGNLRADTQYF; DNA: TGCGCCAGCAGCGGGAACCTGCGGGCAGATACGCAGTATTTT
size: many; V: TRBV2; D: TRBD2; J: TRBJ2-5; CDR3: CASSWTSGGGWETQYF; DNA: TGTGCCAGCAGTTGGACTAGCGGGGGGGGCTGGGAGACCCAGTACTTC
size: many; V: TRBV14; D: NA; J: TRBJ1-1; CDR3: CASSREGREAFF; DNA: TGTGCCAGCAGCCGCGAGGGCAGGGAAGCTTTCTTT
size: many; V: TRBV29-1; D: NA; J: TRBJ1-1; CDR3: CSVAQTVFGTEAFF; DNA: TGCAGCGTTGCTCAGACAGTTTTCGGGACTGAAGCTTTCTTT
size: many; V: TRBV7-9; D: NA; J: TRBJ2-7; CDR3: CASRLGREQYF; DNA: TGTGCCAGCAGATTAGGTCGCGAGCAGTACTTC
size: NA; V: TRBV11-3; D: NA; J: TRBJ1-3; CDR3: CASSPDQGNTIYF; DNA: TGTGCCAGCAGCCCGGACCAAGGAAACACCATATATTTT
size: many; V: TRBV6-5; D: NA; J: TRBJ1-3; CDR3: CASSYSAQGSGNTIYF; DNA: TGTGCCAGCAGTTACTCGGCCCAGGGTTCTGGAAACACCATATATTTT
size: few; V: TRBV3-1; D: NA; J: TRBJ2-7; CDR3: CASSHSVAREQYF; DNA: TGTGCCAGCAGCCATTCTGTAGCACGGGAGCAGTACTTC
size: many; V: TRBV12-3/TRBV12-4; D: TRBD2; J: TRBJ2-7; CDR3: CASSLVPGGIPYEQYF; DNA: TGTGCCAGCAGTTTAGTTCCGGGAGGAATTCCCTACGAGCAGTACTTC
size: many; V: TRBV7-9; D: NA; J: TRBJ2-2; CDR3: CASSLPSWELFF; DNA: TGTGCCAGCAGCTTACCCTCTTGGGAGCTGTTTTTT
size: many; V: TRBV5-1; D: NA; J: TRBJ1-3; CDR3: CASSPGDTSSGNTIYF; DNA: TGCGCCAGCAGCCCAGGAGACACGAGCTCTGGAAACACCATATATTTT
size: many; V: TRBV4-2; D: NA; J: TRBJ2-3; CDR3: CASSQERSGTDTQYF; DNA: TGTGCCAGCAGCCAAGAAAGGAGCGGCACAGATACGCAGTATTTT
size: many; V: TRBV5-1; D: NA; J: TRBJ2-5; CDR3: CASSLAQGNQETQYF; DNA: TGCGCCAGCAGCCTCGCGCAGGGAAACCAAGAGACCCAGTACTTC
size: once; V: TRBV7-9; D: NA; J: TRBJ1-4; CDR3: CASSFQGDANEKLFF; DNA: TGTGCCAGCAGCTTTCAAGGGGATGCTAATGAAAAACTGTTTTTT
size: many; V: TRBV20-1; D: TRBD2; J: TRBJ2-7; CDR3: CSARSQTSGFYEQYF; DNA: TGCAGTGCTAGATCCCAGACTAGCGGATTCTACGAGCAGTACTTC
size: many; V: TRBV5-8; D: NA; J: TRBJ2-1; CDR3: CASSQSRGGNEQFF; DNA: TGTGCCAGCAGCCAGTCTAGGGGGGGCAATGAGCAGTTCTTC
size: many; V: TRBV7-2; D: NA; J: TRBJ2-7; CDR3: CASSLPGRDYEQYF; DNA: TGTGCCAGCAGCTTACCGGGCAGGGACTACGAGCAGTACTTC
size: many; V: TRBV11-1; D: TRBD1; J: TRBJ1-2; CDR3: CASSLVSGGQGYLDYGYTF; DNA: TGTGCCAGCAGCTTAGTATCAGGCGGACAGGGCTACCTGGACTATGGCTACACCTTC
size: many; V: TRBV6-5; D: TRBD2; J: TRBJ2-1; CDR3: CASSYGSSGYNEQFF; DNA: TGTGCCAGCAGTTACGGATCTAGCGGCTACAATGAGCAGTTCTTC
size: many; V: TRBV2; D: NA; J: TRBJ2-7; CDR3: CASTYSYEQYF; DNA: TGTGCCAGCACTTACTCCTACGAGCAGTACTTC
size: many; V: TRBV10-3; D: TRBD2; J: TRBJ2-1; CDR3: CAIEGLAGEQFF; DNA: TGTGCCATCGAGGGATTAGCGGGGGAGCAGTTCTTC
size: NA; V: TRBV6-2/TRBV6-3; D: TRBD1; J: TRBJ2-5; CDR3: CASSRGQGVGTQYF; DNA: TGTGCCAGCAGCCGTGGACAGGGTGTTGGGACCCAGTACTTC
size: many; V: TRBV30; D: NA; J: TRBJ1-5; CDR3: CAWSVQGWQPQHF; DNA: TGTGCCTGGAGTGTACAGGGCTGGCAGCCCCAGCATTTT
size: many; V: TRBV29-1; D: NA; J: TRBJ1-1; CDR3: CSVQYGTEIEAFF; DNA: TGCAGCGTCCAATACGGGACGGAGATTGAAGCTTTCTTT
size: many; V: TRBV20-1; D: TRBD2; J: TRBJ2-1; CDR3: CSASHREGYNEQFF; DNA: TGCAGTGCTAGTCACCGGGAGGGATACAATGAGCAGTTCTTC
size: many; V: TRBV3-1; D: TRBD1; J: TRBJ1-4; CDR3: CASRKAGQGEKLFF; DNA: TGTGCCAGCAGGAAGGCGGGACAGGGCGAAAAACTGTTTTTT
size: many; V: TRBV2; D: NA; J: TRBJ1-5; CDR3: CASSPSYSNQPQHF; DNA: TGTGCCAGCAGCCCAAGCTATAGCAATCAGCCCCAGCATTTT